This T cell receptor (beta chain) emerged from a study of graft-versus-host responses after intestinal transplantation. This CDR3 has 12 amino acids. CDR1 and CDR2 from the germline V gene are SGHRS and YFSETQ. V dropped 7 bases and J dropped 3; count of bases not matched to a gene: 3. Repertoires were generated with immunoSEQ multiplex PCR, while TCRdb's copy carries only in-frame clones and drops some. The sample shows about 51,000 clones, about 90% of them seen only once. Findings and caveats of the study: Where graft-donor T cell macrochimerism was present, patients had high graft-versus-host to host-versus-graft clonal ratios in allografts.

In regard to this clone: Antigen: not known.

V usage is TRBV5-1 and J usage is TRBJ2-5; 7 nucleotides line up with TRBD2. The clonotype was recovered from a human donor who was the organ donor for an intestinal transplant. The input for sequencing was unstimulated CD4+ T cells sorted from spleen or lymph node cells, taken before transplant. The CDR3 DNA reads as TGCGCCAGCGGGAGGGGCGAAGAGACCCAGTACTTC. It codes for CASGRGEETQYF.